One and the same sample provided the 4 T cell receptor beta chains below, sequenced in a study of cytomegalovirus exposure and HLA in healthy donors. PCR used 60 Vbeta primers and 13 Jbeta primers. Data came from immunoSEQ multiplex PCR; TCRdb stores just in-frame clones and leaves some out. The sample consists of some 130,000 clones, about 80% of them appearing once. Specimen: PBMCs. These receptors came from a man aged 25 to 45 in good health and CMV-seronegative.

The chain recombines TRBV5-6 with TRBJ2-3, with 9 bases matching TRBD1. The CDR3 loop spans 14 amino acids. Germline CDR1 and CDR2: SGHDT and YYEEEE. V shed 6 bases and J 6 bases; nucleotides not matched to a gene: 8. This CDR3 is CASNSDRGRDTQYF. The CDR3 DNA is TGTGCCAGCAACTCAGACAGGGGGAGGGATACGCAGTATTTT.

DNA of the CDR3: TGTGCCAGCAGCCGCCTAGCGGGAGAGTGGAATGAGCAGTTCTTC. Translating gives CASSRLAGEWNEQFF. The rearrangement joins TRBV11-2 to TRBJ2-1; TRBD2 agrees at 10 bases. The trim removed 5 bases at V and 7 bases at J, leaving 8 bases unmatched. The CDR3 covers 15 residues. Germline V gene data show CDR1 as SGHAT and CDR2 as FQNNGV.

The table lists this clone with a count of one. The J gene is TRBJ2-1, the V gene TRBV5-4; D is possibly TRBD2 (6 bases). Germline values: CDR1 SGHNT, CDR2 YYREEE (reference sequence). The CDR3 is made up of 12 amino acids. V gave up 0 bases and J gave up 10 bases, with 8 bases separating them. CDR3 DNA sequence: TGTGCCAGCAGCTTGGGGGGGGACGAGCAGTTCTTC. Translation gives CASSLGGDEQFF.

This clone was detected only once. V and J are TRBV28 and TRBJ2-3; 7 nucleotides line up with TRBD2. The trim removed 5 bases at V and 5 bases at J, leaving 16 bases unmatched. Germline V lookup: CDR1 MDHEN, CDR2 SYDVKM. CDR3 length: 17 amino acids. CDR3 residues: CASSSNQLADGEDTQYF. In DNA form, the CDR3 reads TGTGCCAGCAGTAGCAACCAGCTAGCGGATGGGGAAGATACGCAGTATTTT.